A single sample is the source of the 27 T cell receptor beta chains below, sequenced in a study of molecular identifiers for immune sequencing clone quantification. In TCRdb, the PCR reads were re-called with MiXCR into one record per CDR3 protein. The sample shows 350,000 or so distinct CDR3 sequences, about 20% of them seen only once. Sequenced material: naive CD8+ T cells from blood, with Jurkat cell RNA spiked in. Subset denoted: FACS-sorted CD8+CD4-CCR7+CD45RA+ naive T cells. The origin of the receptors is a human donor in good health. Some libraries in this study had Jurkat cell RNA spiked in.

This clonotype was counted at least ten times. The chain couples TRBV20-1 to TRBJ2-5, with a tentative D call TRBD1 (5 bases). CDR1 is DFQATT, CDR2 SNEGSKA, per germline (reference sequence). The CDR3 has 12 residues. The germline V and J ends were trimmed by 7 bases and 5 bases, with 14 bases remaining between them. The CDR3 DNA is TGCAGTGTCGGGCAGGGTATCGAGACCCAGTACTTC. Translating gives CSVGQGIETQYF.

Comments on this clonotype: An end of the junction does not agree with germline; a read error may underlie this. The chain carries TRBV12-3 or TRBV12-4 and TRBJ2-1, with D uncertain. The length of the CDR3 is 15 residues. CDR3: CAGSLGVSSYNEQFF. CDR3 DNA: TGTGCCGGCAGTTTAGGCGTTAGCTCCTACAATGAGCAGTTCTTC.

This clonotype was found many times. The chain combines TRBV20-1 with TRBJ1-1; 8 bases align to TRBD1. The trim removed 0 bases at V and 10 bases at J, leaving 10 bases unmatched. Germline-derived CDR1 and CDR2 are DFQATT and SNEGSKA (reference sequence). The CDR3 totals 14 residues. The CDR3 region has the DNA TGCAGTGCTAGAGATTCGGAAAACAGGGGGAGAGCTTTCTTT. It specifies CSARDSENRGRAFF.

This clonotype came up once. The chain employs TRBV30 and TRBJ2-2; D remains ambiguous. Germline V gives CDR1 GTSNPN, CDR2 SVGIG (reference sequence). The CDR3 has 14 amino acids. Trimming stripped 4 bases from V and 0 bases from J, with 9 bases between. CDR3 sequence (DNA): TGTGCCTGGATAGGCAGTCCGAACACCGGGGAGCTGTTTTTT. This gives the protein CAWIGSPNTGELFF.

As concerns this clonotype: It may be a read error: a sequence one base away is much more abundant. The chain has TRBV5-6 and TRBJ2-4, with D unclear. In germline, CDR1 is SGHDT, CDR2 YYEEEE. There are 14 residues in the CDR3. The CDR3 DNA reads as TGTGCCAGCAGCTCCCAGAGTGCCAAAAACGTTCAGTACTTC. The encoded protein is CASSSQSAKNVQYF.

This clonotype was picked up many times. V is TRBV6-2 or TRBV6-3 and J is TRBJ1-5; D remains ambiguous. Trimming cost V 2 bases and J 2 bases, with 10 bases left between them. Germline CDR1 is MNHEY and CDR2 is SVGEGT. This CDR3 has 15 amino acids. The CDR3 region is CASSYGRWGNQPQHF. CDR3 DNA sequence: TGTGCCAGCAGTTACGGGCGGTGGGGCAATCAGCCCCAGCATTTT.

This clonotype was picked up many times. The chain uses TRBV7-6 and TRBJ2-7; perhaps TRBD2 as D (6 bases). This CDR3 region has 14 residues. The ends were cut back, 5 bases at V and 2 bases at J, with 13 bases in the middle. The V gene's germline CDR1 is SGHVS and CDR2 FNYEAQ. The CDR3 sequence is CASSLMGGAYEQYF. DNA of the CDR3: TGTGCCAGCAGCCTCATGGGGGGAGCCTACGAGCAGTACTTC.

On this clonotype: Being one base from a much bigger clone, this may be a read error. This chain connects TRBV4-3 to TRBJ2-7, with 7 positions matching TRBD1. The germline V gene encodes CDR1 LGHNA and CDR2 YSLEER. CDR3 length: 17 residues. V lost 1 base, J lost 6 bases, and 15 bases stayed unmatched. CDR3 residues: CASSQGIGTVDASEQYF. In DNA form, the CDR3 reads TGCGCCAGCAGCCAAGGGATCGGGACAGTGGATGCTAGCGAGCAGTACTTC.

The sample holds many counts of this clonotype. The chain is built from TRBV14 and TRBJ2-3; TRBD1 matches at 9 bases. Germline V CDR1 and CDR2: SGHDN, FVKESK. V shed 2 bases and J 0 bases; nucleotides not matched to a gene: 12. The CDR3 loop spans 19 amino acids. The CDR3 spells CASSQLPGQGIPSTDTQYF. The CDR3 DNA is TGTGCCAGCAGCCAACTGCCGGGACAGGGTATCCCCAGCACAGATACGCAGTATTTT.

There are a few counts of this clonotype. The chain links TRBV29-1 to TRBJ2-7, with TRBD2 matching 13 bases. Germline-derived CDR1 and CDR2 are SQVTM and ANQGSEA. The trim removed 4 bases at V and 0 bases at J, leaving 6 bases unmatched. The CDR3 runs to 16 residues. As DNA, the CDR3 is TGCAGCGTTGTAGGGACTAGCGGGATTTACTCCTACGAGCAGTACTTC. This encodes CSVVGTSGIYSYEQYF.

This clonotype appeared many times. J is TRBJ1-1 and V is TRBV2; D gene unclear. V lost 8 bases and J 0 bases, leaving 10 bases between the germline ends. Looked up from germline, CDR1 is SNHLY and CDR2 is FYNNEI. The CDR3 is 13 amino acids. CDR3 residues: CASEGTMNTEAFF. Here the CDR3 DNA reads TGTGCCAGCGAGGGCACGATGAACACTGAAGCTTTCTTT. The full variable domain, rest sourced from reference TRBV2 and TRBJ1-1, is EPEVTQTPSHQVTQMGQEVILRCVPISNHLYFYWYRQILGQKVEFLVSFYNNEISEKSEIFDDQFSVERPDGSNFTLKIRSTKLEDSAMYFCASEGTMNTEAFFGQGTRLTVV.

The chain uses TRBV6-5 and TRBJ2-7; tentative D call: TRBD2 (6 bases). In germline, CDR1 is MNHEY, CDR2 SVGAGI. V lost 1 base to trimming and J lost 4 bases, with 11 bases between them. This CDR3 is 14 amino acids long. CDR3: CASSYLAGTYEQYF. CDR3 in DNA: TGTGCCAGCAGTTACTTGGCGGGAACTTACGAGCAGTACTTC.

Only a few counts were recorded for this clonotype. CDR3 sequence reads: CASSQWDNPMNTGELFF. CDR3 nucleotides: TGCGCCAGCAGCCAATGGGACAACCCAATGAACACCGGGGAGCTGTTTTTT. The genes are TRBV4-3 and TRBJ2-2; a weak D match, TRBD1 (6 bases). Germline CDR1 reads LGHNA; CDR2 reads YSLEER. The CDR3 length is 17 residues. V was shortened by 2 bases and J by 1 base, with 14 bases between the two germline ends.

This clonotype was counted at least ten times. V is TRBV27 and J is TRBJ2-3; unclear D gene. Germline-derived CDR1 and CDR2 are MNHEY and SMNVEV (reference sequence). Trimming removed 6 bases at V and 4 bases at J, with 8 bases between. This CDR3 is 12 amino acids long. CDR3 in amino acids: CASSFSSDTQYF. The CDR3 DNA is TGTGCCAGCAGCTTTAGCTCAGATACGCAGTATTTT.

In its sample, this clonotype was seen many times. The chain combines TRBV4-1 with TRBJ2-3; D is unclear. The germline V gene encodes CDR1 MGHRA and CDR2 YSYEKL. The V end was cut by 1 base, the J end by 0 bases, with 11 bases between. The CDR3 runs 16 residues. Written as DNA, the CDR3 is TGCGCCAGCAGCCAAGTTCCAGGTTCTAGCACAGATACGCAGTATTTT. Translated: CASSQVPGSSTDTQYF.

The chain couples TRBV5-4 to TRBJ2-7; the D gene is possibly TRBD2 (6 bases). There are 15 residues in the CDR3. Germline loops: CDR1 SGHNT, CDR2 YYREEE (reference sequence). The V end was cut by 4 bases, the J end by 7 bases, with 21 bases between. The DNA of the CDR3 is TGTGCCAGCAGCCTTGGGGGAGGCCCGGTGGGGGAGCAGTACTTC. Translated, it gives CASSLGGGPVGEQYF.

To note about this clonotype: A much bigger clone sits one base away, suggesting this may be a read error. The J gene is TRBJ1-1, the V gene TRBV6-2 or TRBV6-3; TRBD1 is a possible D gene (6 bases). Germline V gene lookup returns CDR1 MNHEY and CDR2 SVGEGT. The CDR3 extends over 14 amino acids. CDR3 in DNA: TGTACCAGCAGGGAACAGGGTTTGGACACTGAAGCTTTCTTT. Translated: CTSREQGLDTEAFF.

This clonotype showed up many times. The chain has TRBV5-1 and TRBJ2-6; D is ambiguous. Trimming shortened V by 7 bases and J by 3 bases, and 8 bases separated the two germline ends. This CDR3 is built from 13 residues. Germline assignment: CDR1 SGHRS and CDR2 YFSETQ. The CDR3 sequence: CASRSDGANVLTF. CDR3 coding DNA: TGCGCCAGCCGGTCTGATGGGGCCAACGTCCTGACTTTC.

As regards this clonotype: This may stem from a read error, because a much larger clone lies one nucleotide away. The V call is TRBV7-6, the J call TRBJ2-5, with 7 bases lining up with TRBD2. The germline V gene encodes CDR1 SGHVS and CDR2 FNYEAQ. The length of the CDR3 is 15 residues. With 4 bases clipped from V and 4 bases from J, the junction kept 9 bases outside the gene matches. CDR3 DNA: TGTGCCAGCAGCTCCGGCCGGGGGGAGCTAGAGACCCAGTACTTC. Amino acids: CASSSGRGELETQYF. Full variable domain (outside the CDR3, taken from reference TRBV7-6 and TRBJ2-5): GAGVSQSPRYKVTKRGQDVALRCDPISGHVSLYWYRQALGQGPEFLTYFNYEAQQDKSGLPNDRFSAERPEGSISTLTIQRTEQRDSAMYRCASSSGRGELETQYFGPGTRLLVL.

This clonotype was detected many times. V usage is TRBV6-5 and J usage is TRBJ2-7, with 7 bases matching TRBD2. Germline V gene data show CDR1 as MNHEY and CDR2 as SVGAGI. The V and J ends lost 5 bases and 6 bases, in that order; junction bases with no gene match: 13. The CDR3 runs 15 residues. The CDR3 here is CASSHRSGGTSEQYF. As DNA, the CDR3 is TGTGCCAGCAGTCACCGGTCGGGAGGTACTTCCGAGCAGTACTTC.

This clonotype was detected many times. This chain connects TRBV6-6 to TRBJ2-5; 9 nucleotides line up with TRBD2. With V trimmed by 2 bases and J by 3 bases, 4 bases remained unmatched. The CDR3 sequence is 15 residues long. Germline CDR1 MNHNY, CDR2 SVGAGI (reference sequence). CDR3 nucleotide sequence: TGTGCCAGCAGTTACGAGGGCGGGGGGGAAGAGACCCAGTACTTC. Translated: CASSYEGGGEETQYF.

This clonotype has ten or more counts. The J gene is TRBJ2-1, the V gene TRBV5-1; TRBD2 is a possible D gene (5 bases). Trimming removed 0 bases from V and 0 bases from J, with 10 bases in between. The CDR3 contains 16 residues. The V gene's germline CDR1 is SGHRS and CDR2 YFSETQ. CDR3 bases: TGCGCCAGCAGCTTGGATCTGGGGAGCTCCTACAATGAGCAGTTCTTC. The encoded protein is CASSLDLGSSYNEQFF. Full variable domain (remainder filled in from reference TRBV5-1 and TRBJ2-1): KAGVTQTPRYLIKTRGQQVTLSCSPISGHRSVSWYQQTPGQGLQFLFEYFSETQRNKGNFPGRFSGRQFSNSRSEMNVSTLELGDSALYLCASSLDLGSSYNEQFFGPGTRLTVL.

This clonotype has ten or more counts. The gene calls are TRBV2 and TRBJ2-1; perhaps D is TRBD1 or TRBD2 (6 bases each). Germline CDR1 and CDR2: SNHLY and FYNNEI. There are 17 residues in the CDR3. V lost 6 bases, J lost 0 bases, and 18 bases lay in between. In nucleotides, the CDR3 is TGTGCCAGCAGCCCTCCGGGGGCGGCGGCCTCCTACAATGAGCAGTTCTTC. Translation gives CASSPPGAAASYNEQFF.

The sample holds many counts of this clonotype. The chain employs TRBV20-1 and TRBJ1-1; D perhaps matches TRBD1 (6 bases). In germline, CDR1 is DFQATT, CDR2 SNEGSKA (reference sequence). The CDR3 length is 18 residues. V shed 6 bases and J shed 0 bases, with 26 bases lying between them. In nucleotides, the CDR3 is TGCAGTGCAGTGGACAGTCGAAACAATATTTACATGAACACTGAAGCTTTCTTT. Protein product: CSAVDSRNNIYMNTEAFF.

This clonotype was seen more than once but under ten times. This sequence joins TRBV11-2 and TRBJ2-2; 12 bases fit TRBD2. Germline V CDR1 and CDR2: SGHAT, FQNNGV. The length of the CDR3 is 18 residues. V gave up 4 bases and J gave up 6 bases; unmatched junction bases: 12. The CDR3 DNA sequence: TGTGCCAGCAGCTCCGGACTAGCGGGGCCACGGGGCGCCGGGGAGCTGTTTTTT. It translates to CASSSGLAGPRGAGELFF. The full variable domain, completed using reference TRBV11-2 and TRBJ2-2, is EAGVAQSPRYKIIEKRQSVAFWCNPISGHATLYWYQQILGQGPKLLIQFQNNGVVDDSQLPKDRFSAERLKGVDSTLKIQPAKLEDSAVYLCASSSGLAGPRGAGELFFGEGSRLTVL.

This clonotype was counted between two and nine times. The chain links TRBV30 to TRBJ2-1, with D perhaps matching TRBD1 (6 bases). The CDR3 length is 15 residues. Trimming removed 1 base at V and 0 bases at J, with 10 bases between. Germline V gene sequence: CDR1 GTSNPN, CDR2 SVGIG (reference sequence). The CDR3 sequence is CAWSEGQSSYNEQFF. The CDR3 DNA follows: TGTGCCTGGAGTGAAGGACAGAGCTCCTACAATGAGCAGTTCTTC.

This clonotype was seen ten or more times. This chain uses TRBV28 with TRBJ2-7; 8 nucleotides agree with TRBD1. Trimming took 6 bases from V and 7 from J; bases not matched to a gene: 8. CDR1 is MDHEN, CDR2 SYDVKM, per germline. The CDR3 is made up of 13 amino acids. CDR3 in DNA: TGTGCCAGCAGCTTGGACAGGGAAGGAGAGCAGTACTTC. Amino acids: CASSLDREGEQYF.